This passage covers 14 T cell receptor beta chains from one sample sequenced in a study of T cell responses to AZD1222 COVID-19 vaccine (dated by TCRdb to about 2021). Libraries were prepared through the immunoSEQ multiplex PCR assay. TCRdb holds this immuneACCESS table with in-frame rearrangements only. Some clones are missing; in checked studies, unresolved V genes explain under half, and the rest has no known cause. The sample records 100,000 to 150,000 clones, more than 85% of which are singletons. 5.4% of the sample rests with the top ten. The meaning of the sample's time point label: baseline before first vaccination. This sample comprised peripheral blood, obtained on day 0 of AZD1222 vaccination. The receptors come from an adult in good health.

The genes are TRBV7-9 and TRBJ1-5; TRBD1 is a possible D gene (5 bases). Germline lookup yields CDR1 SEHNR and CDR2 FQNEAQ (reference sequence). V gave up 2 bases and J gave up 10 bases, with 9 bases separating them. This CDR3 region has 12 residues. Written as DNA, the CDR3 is TGTGCCAGCAGCTTACCCGGGGGACCCCAGCATTTT. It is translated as CASSLPGGPQHF.

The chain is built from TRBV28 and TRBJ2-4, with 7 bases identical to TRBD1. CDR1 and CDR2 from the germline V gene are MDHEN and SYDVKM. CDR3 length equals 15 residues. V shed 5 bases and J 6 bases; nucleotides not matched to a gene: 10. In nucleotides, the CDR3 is TGTGCCAGCAGTCCATTACAGGGGTTAGTAAACATTCAGTACTTC. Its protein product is CASSPLQGLVNIQYF. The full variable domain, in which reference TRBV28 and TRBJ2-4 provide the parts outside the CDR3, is DVKVTQSSRYLVKRTGEKVFLECVQDMDHENMFWYRQDPGLGLRLIYFSYDVKMKEKGDIPEGYSVSREKKERFSLILESASTNQTSMYLCASSPLQGLVNIQYFGAGTRLSVL.

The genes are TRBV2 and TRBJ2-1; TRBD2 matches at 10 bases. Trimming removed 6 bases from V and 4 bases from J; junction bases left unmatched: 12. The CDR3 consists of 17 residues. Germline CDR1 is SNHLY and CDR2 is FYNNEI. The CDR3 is CASSERGGRSYYNEQFF. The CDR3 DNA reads TGTGCCAGCAGCGAGCGGGGGGGCAGGTCGTATTACAATGAGCAGTTCTTC.

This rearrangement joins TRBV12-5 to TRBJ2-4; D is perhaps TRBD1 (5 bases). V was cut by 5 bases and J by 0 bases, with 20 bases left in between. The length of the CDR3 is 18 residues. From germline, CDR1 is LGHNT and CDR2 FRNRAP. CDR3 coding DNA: TGTGCTAGTGGTCGGACATTAAACGGCTCTATAGCCAAAAACATTCAGTACTTC. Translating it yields CASGRTLNGSIAKNIQYF.

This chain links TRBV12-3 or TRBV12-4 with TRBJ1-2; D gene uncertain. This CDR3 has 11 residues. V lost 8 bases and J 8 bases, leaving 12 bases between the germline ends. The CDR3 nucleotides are TGTGCCAGCCAATCACGTTACGGCTACACCTTC. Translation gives CASQSRYGYTF.

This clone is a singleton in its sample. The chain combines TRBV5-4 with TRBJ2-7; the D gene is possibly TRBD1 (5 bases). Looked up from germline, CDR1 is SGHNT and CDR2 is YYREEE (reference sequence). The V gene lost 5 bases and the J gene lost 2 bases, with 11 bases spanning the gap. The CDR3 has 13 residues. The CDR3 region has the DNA TGTGCCAGCAGTTTCGACAGAGCCTACGAGCAGTACTTC. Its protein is CASSFDRAYEQYF.

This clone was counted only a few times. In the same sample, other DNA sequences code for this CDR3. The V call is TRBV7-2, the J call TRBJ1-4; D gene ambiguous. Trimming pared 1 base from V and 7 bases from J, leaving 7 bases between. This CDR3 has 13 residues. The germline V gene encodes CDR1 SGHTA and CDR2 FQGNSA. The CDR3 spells CASSLGGGEKLFF. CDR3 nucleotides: TGTGCCAGCAGCTTAGGGGGTGGTGAAAAACTGTTTTTT.

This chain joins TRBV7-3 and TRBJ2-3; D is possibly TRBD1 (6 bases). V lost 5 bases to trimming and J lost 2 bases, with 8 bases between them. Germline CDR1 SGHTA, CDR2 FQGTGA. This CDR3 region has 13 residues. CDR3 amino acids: CASSPGDTDTQYF. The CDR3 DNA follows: TGTGCCAGCAGCCCAGGGGACACAGATACGCAGTATTTT.

DNA of the CDR3: TGTGCCAGCAGCCCGGGGACCCGTGGAAACACCATATATTTT. Amino acid sequence: CASSPGTRGNTIYF. V gene TRBV3-1 (or the pseudogene TRBV3-2) combines with J gene TRBJ1-3, with D possibly being TRBD1 (5 bases). The germline CDR1 and CDR2 sequences are LGHDT and YNNKEL (reference sequence). The CDR3 consists of 14 residues. V shed 4 bases and J shed 3 bases, with 10 bases lying between them.

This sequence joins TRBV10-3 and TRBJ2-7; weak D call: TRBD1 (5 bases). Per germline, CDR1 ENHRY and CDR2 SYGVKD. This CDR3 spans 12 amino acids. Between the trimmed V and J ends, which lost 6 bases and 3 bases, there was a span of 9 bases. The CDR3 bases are TGTGCCATCAGGAAGACAGACTACGAGCAGTACTTC. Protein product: CAIRKTDYEQYF.

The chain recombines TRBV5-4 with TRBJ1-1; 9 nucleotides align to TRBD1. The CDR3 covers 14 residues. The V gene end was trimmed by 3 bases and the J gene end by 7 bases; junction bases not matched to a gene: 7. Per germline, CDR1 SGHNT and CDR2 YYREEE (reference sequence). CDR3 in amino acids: CASSWWTGDNEAFF. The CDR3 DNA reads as TGTGCCAGCAGCTGGTGGACAGGGGATAATGAAGCTTTCTTT.

The CDR3: CASSVHGETYNSPLHF. The CDR3, as DNA: TGTGCCAGCAGCGTACACGGGGAAACCTATAATTCACCCCTCCACTTT. The rearrangement uses TRBV9 and TRBJ1-6; D remains ambiguous. The germline CDR1 and CDR2 sequences are SGDLS and YYNGEE. Trimming cost V 1 base and J 2 bases, with 10 bases left between them. The CDR3 is 16 amino acids.

The CDR3 protein is CASSTDSYGYTF. The CDR3 DNA is TGTGCCAGCAGTACGGACAGTTATGGCTACACCTTC. The chain recombines TRBV6-5 with TRBJ1-2; D is perhaps TRBD1 (6 bases). V lost 5 bases and J 5 bases, leaving 9 bases between the germline ends. CDR1 and CDR2 from the germline V gene are MNHEY and SVGAGI. The CDR3 loop spans 12 amino acids.

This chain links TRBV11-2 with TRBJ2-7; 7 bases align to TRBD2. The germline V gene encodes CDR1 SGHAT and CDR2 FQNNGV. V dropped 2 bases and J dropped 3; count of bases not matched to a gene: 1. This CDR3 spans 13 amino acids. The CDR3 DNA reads TGTGCCAGCAGCTTACGGGGGGACTACGAGCAGTACTTC. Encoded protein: CASSLRGDYEQYF.